This T cell receptor beta chain is drawn from a study of identifying expanded T cells in peripheral blood. Data came from immunoSEQ multiplex PCR; TCRdb stores just in-frame clones and leaves some out. This table holds about 100,000 clones, over 75% found once. Per germline, CDR1 MGHRA and CDR2 YSYEKL. CDR3 length: 15 amino acids. V was cut by 1 base and J by 2 bases, with 11 bases left in between. The sample comprised blood. V is TRBV4-1 and J is TRBJ1-2; possibly TRBD1 for D (6 bases). This clonotype was sampled from a person aged 18 to 75 in good health. The CDR3: CASSQGGQRNYGYTF. The CDR3 DNA is TGCGCCAGCAGCCAAGGCGGACAGAGAAACTATGGCTACACCTTC.